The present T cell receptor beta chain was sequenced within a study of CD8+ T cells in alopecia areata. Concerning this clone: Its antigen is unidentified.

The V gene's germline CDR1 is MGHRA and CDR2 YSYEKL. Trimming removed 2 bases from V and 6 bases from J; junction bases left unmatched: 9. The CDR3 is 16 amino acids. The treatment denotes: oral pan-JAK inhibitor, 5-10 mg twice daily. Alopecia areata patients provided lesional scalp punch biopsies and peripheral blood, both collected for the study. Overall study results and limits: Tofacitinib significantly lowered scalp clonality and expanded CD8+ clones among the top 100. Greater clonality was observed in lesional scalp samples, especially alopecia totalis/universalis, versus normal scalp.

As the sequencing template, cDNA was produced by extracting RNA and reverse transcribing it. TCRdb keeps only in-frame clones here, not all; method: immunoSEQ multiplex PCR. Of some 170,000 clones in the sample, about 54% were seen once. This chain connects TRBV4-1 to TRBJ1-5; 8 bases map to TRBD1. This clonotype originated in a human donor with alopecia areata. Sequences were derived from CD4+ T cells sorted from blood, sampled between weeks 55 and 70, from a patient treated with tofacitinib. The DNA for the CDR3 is TGCGCCAGCAGCCAACCCGGACAGGGTCGGGGTCAGCCCCAGCATTTT. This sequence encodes CASSQPGQGRGQPQHF.